This entry concerns a single TCR beta chain. What it recognizes is unknown. This entry is derived from a study of identical twins. Study observations and caveats: Zero-insertion analyses were open to partial confounding by invariant MAIT and iNKT cells. Cord blood beta clonotypes present at high abundance carried fewer insertions; no such pattern appeared in memory repertoires.

TCRdb re-analysed the 5' RACE reads in MiXCR, keeping a single row per CDR3 protein. The sample comprises 200,000 to 250,000 distinct CDR3 sequences, more than 12% of which are singletons, and 8.8% rests with the top ten. Germline values: CDR1 MGHRA, CDR2 YSYEKL. There are 16 residues in the CDR3. V was pared by 4 bases and J by 6 bases, with 7 bases of the junction left unmatched. The receptor was derived from a woman under 30 in good health. This chain connects TRBV4-1 to TRBJ2-2; 11 nucleotides agree with TRBD2. Sequencing used memory (CD45RO+) T cells sorted from blood. CDR3 DNA: TGCGCCAGCAGCCTTAATAGCGGGGGGGGAGCCGGGGAGCTGTTTTTT. Translating it yields CASSLNSGGGAGELFF.